This T cell receptor beta chain was identified during a study of blood T cell repertoires in COVID-19. Study as a whole: PBMCs, B-cell-depleted T cells, or T cells were the source of the cDNA or gDNA that made up the material.

Original processing notes: The assay estimated nucleated cells by amplifying reference gene primers. Profiled with immunoSEQ multiplex PCR; TCRdb holds only in-frame clones, not every one. The D gene and trimming were derived from the DNA, and the V and J assignments and clone size from that table. Among about 320,000 clones listed, about 85% were seen once. The CDR3 has 15 residues. The germline CDR1 and CDR2 sequences are MDHEN and SYDVKM. Trimming shortened V by 3 bases and J by 4 bases, and 13 bases separated the two germline ends. Everyone who took part was 18 to 89 years old, and they came from about two dozen US areas. Up to 2 weeks before entering the study, exposed participants had met a COVID-19 case.

The chain links TRBV28 to TRBJ1-5; possible D gene TRBD1, 5 bases. Material: PBMCs or T cells enriched from blood (not recorded which). The sequence was collected from a woman in her twenties or thirties who had been exposed to COVID-19. CDR3 nucleotides: TGTGCCAGCAGTTTTCCTGGGCAGGGAAATCAGCCCCAGCATTTT. Translation: CASSFPGQGNQPQHF. Full variable domain (rest looked up from reference TRBV28 and TRBJ1-5): DVKVTQSSRYLVKRTGEKVFLECVQDMDHENMFWYRQDPGLGLRLIYFSYDVKMKEKGDIPEGYSVSREKKERFSLILESASTNQTSMYLCASSFPGQGNQPQHFGDGTRLSIL.